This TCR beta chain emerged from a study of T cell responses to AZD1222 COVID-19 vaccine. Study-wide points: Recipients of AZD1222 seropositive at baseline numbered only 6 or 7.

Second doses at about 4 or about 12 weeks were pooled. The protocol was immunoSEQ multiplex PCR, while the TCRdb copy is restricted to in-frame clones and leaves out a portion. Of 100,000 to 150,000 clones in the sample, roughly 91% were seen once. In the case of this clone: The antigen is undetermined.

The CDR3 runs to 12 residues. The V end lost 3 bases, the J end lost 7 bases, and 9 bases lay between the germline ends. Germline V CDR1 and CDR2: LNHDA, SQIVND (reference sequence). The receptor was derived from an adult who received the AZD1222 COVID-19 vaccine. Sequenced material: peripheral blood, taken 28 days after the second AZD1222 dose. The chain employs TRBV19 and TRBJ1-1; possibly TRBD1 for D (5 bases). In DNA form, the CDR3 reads TGTGCCAGTAGTATTCAGGGACGTGAAGCTTTCTTT. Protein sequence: CASSIQGREAFF.